This TCR beta chain emerged from a study of T-cell memory formation after mild COVID-19 (dated by TCRdb to the early 2020s). Background on the whole study: Most TCR sequence clusters were specific to one of the two donors. In a couple of donors, T-cell clones that expanded and contracted after mild COVID-19 were tracked by sequencing TCRalpha and TCRbeta repertoires over time. The cohort comprised two young, previously healthy adult volunteers, one female and one male. Overall results and qualifications from the work: Contracting CD4+ clones were found mainly in CM and EM memory subsets, while CD8+ clones were enriched in EMRA. SARS-CoV-2 specificity was not confirmed for the second-wave clones peaking on day 37. Clones that contracted from day 15 to 85 showed balanced CD4/CD8 phenotypes, whereas a second wave of clones that expanded from day 15 to 37 leaned towards CD4+. Some responding clones were detected in pre-infection memory, suggesting pre-existing cross-reactive memory T cells joined the SARS-CoV-2 response. Only a couple of mild cases were covered in the study, and larger cohorts including severe cases with pre-infection samples were considered necessary.

Ficoll-Paque density gradient centrifugation was the method used to isolate PBMCs. According to the germline V gene, CDR1 reads SGHTA and CDR2 reads FQGNSA. Reading from cysteine to phenylalanine, the CDR3 counts 15 amino acids. Only the CDR3 DNA stays, 45 bases, in frame from base 1. Trimming costs V 5 bases and J 4 bases, and their ends lie 16 bases apart. This clonotype was detected only a few times. What this receptor recognizes is not known. Base quality data are lacking; no much larger clone is found one base away. The run used an Illumina NovaSeq 6000. TCRalpha and TCRbeta cDNA libraries were constructed by 5'RACE with constant-segment primers, with sample barcodes and unique molecular identifiers being introduced. RNA was extracted from every sample with Trizol reagent. The libraries were amplified in two PCR steps, and the second step added a second sample barcode and Illumina TruSeq adapters. Sequencing of the libraries was done on an Illumina NovaSeq, producing 2 x 150 bp paired-end reads. The original methods were these. Demultiplexing of reads and collapsing into UMI-guided consensus sequences were performed with migec v1.2.7. With mixcr v2.1.11, UMI consensuses were aligned to TRA and TRB V and J templates and assembled into clonotypes. Expanded or contracted clonotypes were those called significant by both edgeR and NoisET, with noise models trained on biological replicates. For edgeR calls, the cutoffs were a false discovery rate-adjusted p below 0.01 and a log2 fold-change threshold of 1. As an exploratory analysis of dynamics, max-normalized trajectories of the 1000 most abundant clonotypes were examined by PCA with hierarchical clustering. Each responding clone was given a CD4 or CD8 phenotype based on the CD4+ and CD8+ repertoires, which had been sequenced separately. Using fastp at Q25 and MiXCR, TCRdb reprocessed the public reads and kept productive beta chains. Each CDR3 protein gets just one entry, which takes the most common genes and DNA from the rows behind it. V and J calls and clone size were set by TCRdb, not the authors. The sample includes 350,000 to 450,000 distinct CDR3 sequences, with around 18% observed a single time. The biggest ten clones account for roughly 8% of the sample.

The chain couples TRBV7-2 to TRBJ2-3, with a tentative D gene TRBD2 over 5 matching bases. Sequenced input: PBMCs or a T cell subset sorted from them (not recorded which). The sequence was obtained from an adult woman who had mild COVID-19 (a few samples of this study predate the infection). The sample titles of this study are shuffled in the database, so cell type and time point are left out; the donor was told from shared clones. The encoded CDR3 is CASSTSSSWPDTQYF. The DNA is TGTGCCAGCAGCACTAGTTCCTCCTGGCCAGATACGCAGTATTTT. Reference TRBV7-2 and TRBJ2-3 proteins supply the regions before and after the CDR3; the full variable domain is: GAGVSQSPSNKVTEKGKDVELRCDPISGHTALYWYRQSLGQGLEFLIYFQGNSAPDKSGLPSDRFSAERTGGSVSTLTIQRTQQEDSAVYLCASSTSSSWPDTQYFGPGTRLTVL.